Below are 24 T cell receptor beta chains sequenced from a single sample in a study of OX40 agonist ivuxolimab in advanced cancers. Measured with immunoSEQ multiplex PCR; TCRdb has only the in-frame clones, and not every one. The table includes approximately 50,000 clones, around 85% detected once. The source material was CD4+ or CD8+ T cells sorted from blood, sampled in a trial of the OX40 agonist ivuxolimab. These receptors came from an adult with an advanced solid tumor such as melanoma, head and neck, liver or kidney cancer.

The table lists this clone with a few counts. The chain carries TRBV7-8 and TRBJ1-2; possible D gene TRBD1, 5 bases. The CDR3 covers 15 residues. The germline V gene has CDR1 SGHVS and CDR2 FQNEAQ. V dropped 1 base and J dropped 4 bases, with 13 bases sitting between them. Here the CDR3 reads CASSLVQGMGYGYTF. For the CDR3, the DNA is TGTGCCAGCAGCTTAGTTCAGGGTATGGGCTATGGCTACACCTTC.

The chain joins TRBV7-9 to TRBJ1-1, with 8 bases fitting TRBD1. This CDR3 comprises 15 residues. From germline, CDR1 is SEHNR and CDR2 FQNEAQ (reference sequence). The V gene end was trimmed by 5 bases and the J gene end by 1 base; junction bases not matched to a gene: 6. The CDR3: CASSLTTGENTEAFF. DNA for the CDR3: TGTGCCAGCAGCCTAACGACAGGGGAGAACACTGAAGCTTTCTTT. The variable domain in full, with the rest retrieved from reference TRBV7-9 and TRBJ1-1, is DTGVSQNPRHKITKRGQNVTFRCDPISEHNRLYWYRQTLGQGPEFLTYFQNEAQLEKSRLLSDRFSAERPKGSFSTLEIQRTEQGDSAMYLCASSLTTGENTEAFFGQGTRLTVV.

The chain uses TRBV19 and TRBJ2-1; no firm D call. Germline V gene data show CDR1 as LNHDA and CDR2 as SQIVND (reference sequence). CDR3 length: 13 amino acids. V dropped 3 bases and J dropped 4 bases, with 7 bases sitting between them. CDR3 sequence reads: CASSIAGYNEQFF. CDR3 coding DNA: TGTGCCAGTAGTATCGCTGGGTACAATGAGCAGTTCTTC.

V is TRBV6-5 and J is TRBJ2-1; 14 bases agree with TRBD2. CDR3 length equals 15 residues. The ends lost 0 bases at V and 9 bases at J; junction bases unmatched: 1. Germline V gives CDR1 MNHEY, CDR2 SVGAGI. CDR3 coding DNA: TGTGCCAGCAGTTACTCGACTAGCGGGGGGGCTGAGCAGTTCTTC. Its protein is CASSYSTSGGAEQFF.

The chain combines TRBV2 with TRBJ1-5; 7 bases agree with TRBD1. Losses at the gene ends were 0 bases for V and 6 bases for J; bases not matched to a gene: 2. The CDR3 is 14 amino acids. Germline values: CDR1 SNHLY, CDR2 FYNNEI. This chain's CDR3 is CASSEAQGVQPQHF. The CDR3 DNA reads TGTGCCAGCAGTGAAGCGCAGGGGGTTCAGCCCCAGCATTTT.

The J gene is TRBJ2-5, the V gene TRBV4-2; 8 bases match TRBD2. Trimming removed 2 bases from V and 5 bases from J; junction bases left unmatched: 10. The CDR3 loop spans 16 amino acids. Per germline, CDR1 LGHNA and CDR2 YNFKEQ. CDR3 loop: CASSQTERGLGETQYF. DNA of the CDR3: TGTGCCAGCAGCCAAACCGAGCGGGGGCTAGGGGAGACCCAGTACTTC.

The rearrangement uses TRBV5-1 and TRBJ1-4; 10 nucleotides align to TRBD1. V lost 0 bases, J lost 7 bases, and 6 bases stayed unmatched. The length of the CDR3 is 16 residues. CDR1 and CDR2 (germline): SGHRS, YFSETQ. The CDR3 loop reads CASSLGQGAHLEKLFF. CDR3 in DNA: TGCGCCAGCAGCTTGGGACAGGGGGCGCATCTTGAAAAACTGTTTTTT.

J is TRBJ2-7 and V is TRBV9; D perhaps matches TRBD1 (6 bases). V gave up 3 bases and J gave up 4 bases, with 11 bases separating them. This CDR3 region has 13 residues. Per germline, CDR1 SGDLS and CDR2 YYNGEE. CDR3 loop: CASSAGRGYEQYF. CDR3 sequence (DNA): TGTGCCAGCAGCGCCGGAAGGGGGTACGAGCAGTACTTC.

This chain links TRBV13 with TRBJ2-1; 11 bases agree with TRBD2. Trimming removed 4 bases from V and 0 bases from J; junction bases left unmatched: 5. This CDR3 contains 17 residues. The germline V gene encodes CDR1 PRHDT and CDR2 FYEKMQ (reference sequence). The CDR3 sequence: CASSSASGGYSYNEQFF. CDR3 DNA sequence: TGTGCCAGCAGCTCAGCTAGCGGGGGGTACTCCTACAATGAGCAGTTCTTC.

The chain carries TRBV5-6 and TRBJ2-7; D possibly corresponds to TRBD2 (7 bases). Germline V lookup: CDR1 SGHDT, CDR2 YYEEEE. Trimming removed 2 bases at V and 7 bases at J, with 13 bases between. The CDR3 runs to 13 residues. CDR3 region: CASSLPRGAEQYF. In nucleotides, the CDR3 is TGTGCCAGCAGCTTACCACGGGGGGCTGAGCAGTACTTC.

This chain joins TRBV14 and TRBJ1-1; no firm D call. CDR1 is SGHDN and CDR2 is FVKESK in the germline V gene. The V end lost 4 bases, the J end lost 7 bases, and 13 bases lay between the germline ends. CDR3 length equals 13 residues. The CDR3 region has the DNA TGTGCCAGCAGCCTTTGGACGCAGAGTGAAGCTTTCTTT. Translating gives CASSLWTQSEAFF.

The V gene is TRBV29-1, the J gene TRBJ2-7; D may be TRBD1 (6 bases). Trimming took 3 bases from V and 1 from J, leaving 13 bases between them. Germline V gene sequence: CDR1 SQVTM, CDR2 ANQGSEA. CDR3 length equals 14 residues. This CDR3 reads CSVELPGQSYEQYF. For the CDR3, the DNA is TGCAGCGTTGAGCTACCGGGACAATCCTACGAGCAGTACTTC.

This clone was seen only once. The chain recombines TRBV12-5 with TRBJ2-7, with 7 bases lining up with TRBD2. The germline V gene encodes CDR1 LGHNT and CDR2 FRNRAP. The CDR3 sequence is 14 residues long. V gave up 7 bases and J gave up 3 bases; unmatched junction bases: 9. CDR3 DNA: TGTGCTAGTGCCTTCGGGGGGATTGACTACGAGCAGTACTTC. Protein sequence: CASAFGGIDYEQYF.

This chain links TRBV5-1 with TRBJ2-1; D possibly uses TRBD1 or TRBD2 (5 bases each). The CDR3 length is 14 residues. Deletions cut 0 bases from V and 5 bases from J, with 9 bases between. CDR1 is SGHRS and CDR2 is YFSETQ in the germline V gene. CDR3 in DNA: TGCGCCAGCAGCTTGGGTCGGGGCAACAATGAGCAGTTCTTC. It yields the protein CASSLGRGNNEQFF. The complete variable domain, with remaining parts taken from reference TRBV5-1 and TRBJ2-1, reads KAGVTQTPRYLIKTRGQQVTLSCSPISGHRSVSWYQQTPGQGLQFLFEYFSETQRNKGNFPGRFSGRQFSNSRSEMNVSTLELGDSALYLCASSLGRGNNEQFFGPGTRLTVL.

The rearrangement uses TRBV5-1 and TRBJ2-5; TRBD1 might be the D (5 bases). Trimming pared 0 bases from V and 1 base from J, leaving 10 bases between. CDR1 is SGHRS, CDR2 YFSETQ, per germline. CDR3 length: 15 amino acids. The CDR3 sequence: CASSLETDSQETQYF. For the CDR3, the DNA is TGCGCCAGCAGCTTGGAGACAGATTCCCAAGAGACCCAGTACTTC. The complete variable domain, with remaining parts taken from reference TRBV5-1 and TRBJ2-5, reads KAGVTQTPRYLIKTRGQQVTLSCSPISGHRSVSWYQQTPGQGLQFLFEYFSETQRNKGNFPGRFSGRQFSNSRSEMNVSTLELGDSALYLCASSLETDSQETQYFGPGTRLLVL.

This chain connects TRBV12-5 to TRBJ2-2; D assignment may be TRBD1 or TRBD2 (6 bases each). The germline CDR1 and CDR2 sequences are LGHNT and FRNRAP. The CDR3 has 20 residues. With 0 bases removed from V and 0 bases from J, the gap between germline ends came to 20 bases. CDR3 coding DNA: TGTGCTAGTGGTTTGGTACCAGGGCGGAGGGGGGCCTCGAACACCGGGGAGCTGTTTTTT. Its translation: CASGLVPGRRGASNTGELFF.

The V call is TRBV7-2, the J call TRBJ1-5; possibly TRBD1 for D (6 bases). The CDR3 sequence is 12 residues long. Germline V CDR1 and CDR2: SGHTA, FQGNSA. Trimming stripped 4 bases from V and 7 bases from J, with 8 bases between. The CDR3 DNA follows: TGTGCCAGCAGCTGGCAGGGGCAGCCCCAGCATTTT. Protein product: CASSWQGQPQHF.

V usage is TRBV4-1 and J usage is TRBJ2-3; TRBD2 agrees at 9 bases. Germline assignment: CDR1 MGHRA and CDR2 YSYEKL. This CDR3 comprises 14 residues. With 6 bases clipped from V and 1 base from J, the junction kept 2 bases outside the gene matches. The CDR3 is CASSRGGGTDTQYF. DNA of the CDR3: TGCGCCAGCAGTCGCGGGGGGGGCACAGATACGCAGTATTTT.

V gene TRBV27 combines with J gene TRBJ2-7; D remains ambiguous. Trimming left V 5 bases short and J 5 bases short, with 16 bases between. The germline V gene encodes CDR1 MNHEY and CDR2 SMNVEV (reference sequence). CDR3 size: 14 residues. CDR3 sequence reads: CASSPLGLRDEQYF. The DNA for the CDR3 is TGTGCCAGCAGTCCGCTCGGCCTGCGAGACGAGCAGTACTTC.

The CDR3 loop reads CSVVTSYEQYF. In nucleotides, the CDR3 is TGCAGCGTAGTTACAAGCTACGAGCAGTACTTC. The chain has TRBV29-1 and TRBJ2-7; the D is unclear. Germline V lookup: CDR1 SQVTM, CDR2 ANQGSEA. This CDR3 region has 11 residues. V lost 6 bases and J 3 bases, leaving 9 bases between the germline ends.

V is TRBV6-5 and J is TRBJ2-5; tentative D call: TRBD1 (6 bases). V lost 7 bases to trimming and J lost 1 base, with 10 bases between them. The CDR3 spans 13 residues. Germline V CDR1 and CDR2: MNHEY, SVGAGI. The CDR3 coding sequence is TGTGCCAGCAATTCGGACAGCCAAGAGACCCAGTACTTC. It yields the protein CASNSDSQETQYF.

V and J are TRBV5-1 and TRBJ2-7; perhaps TRBD1 as D (5 bases). Germline-derived CDR1 and CDR2 are SGHRS and YFSETQ. This CDR3 has 13 residues. Trimming stripped 2 bases from V and 2 bases from J, with 8 bases between. The CDR3 nucleotides are TGCGCCAGCAGCTTAGAAGGGGCCTACGAGCAGTACTTC. Encoded protein: CASSLEGAYEQYF.

In the case of this clone: The same CDR3 can be traced to other DNA sequences in this sample. The rearrangement links TRBV6-1 to TRBJ2-1; no definite D call. Trimming cost V 6 bases and J 4 bases, with 7 bases left between them. The CDR3 spans 12 residues. The V gene's germline CDR1 is MNHNS and CDR2 SASEGT. The chain's CDR3 is CASRLPYNEQFF. The CDR3 DNA is TGTGCCAGCAGACTGCCTTACAATGAGCAGTTCTTC.

CDR3 region: CASSLANGFADTQYF. The CDR3 nucleotides are TGTGCCAGCAGCTTAGCGAATGGGTTCGCAGATACGCAGTATTTT. The chain joins TRBV7-9 to TRBJ2-3; D is unresolved. Deletions cut 0 bases from V and 4 bases from J, with 11 bases between. The CDR3 covers 15 residues. Germline assignment: CDR1 SEHNR and CDR2 FQNEAQ (reference sequence).